This TCR beta chain appears in the sequencing data of a study of T cell responses to AZD1222 COVID-19 vaccine. Turning to the study itself: Pooling covered second doses at about 4 or about 12 weeks. Study conclusions and caveats: Mostly white British, mostly female donors; authors suggested clonal diversity may be underestimated.

Comments on this clone: Its antigen remains unidentified.

Here immunoSEQ multiplex PCR was the method, and the copy in TCRdb shows in-frame clones only, minus some. The data contain over 90,000 clones, 91% of them singletons. Germline CDR1 and CDR2: ENHRY and SYGVKD. V lost 7 bases to trimming and J lost 2 bases; unmatched junction nucleotides: 3. The CDR3 runs to 13 residues. The sample in question was peripheral blood, obtained on day 0 of AZD1222 vaccination. The TCR sequence derives from an adult in good health. The chain joins TRBV10-3 to TRBJ2-3; 7 positions match TRBD2. CDR3: CAIKRDPTDTQYF. As DNA, the CDR3 is TGTGCCATCAAGCGGGATCCCACAGATACGCAGTATTTT.